The following is a TCR beta chain sequence with its context. At least ten counts were recorded for this clonotype. What this receptor recognizes is not known. Nothing much larger sits one base from this clone, and base qualities are not available. The sample's treatment or condition, from its label and the paper: roughly nine-day PBMC culture with coronavirus spike peptide pools or control peptides (ViraFEST assay). The study used the ViraFEST assay, which expanded antigen-specific T cells with peptide pools and then identified expanded clonotypes by TCR sequencing. The convalescent patients' positive SARS-CoV-2 PCR tests fell between March and December 2020, which was before the Alpha, Beta and Delta variants emerged in the United States. Each well held about 2 million PBMCs cultured in IMDM containing approximately 5.3% human AB serum and approximately 10 IU/ml IL-2, with about 10 ug/ml peptide pools added. Half of the culture medium was replaced with fresh IL-2-containing medium on days 3 and 7. CD4+ T cells were isolated after approximately eleven days of culture through negative selection using the EasySep CD4+ T cell isolation kit. Ficoll-Paque Plus gradient centrifugation was used to isolate PBMCs from whole blood, and the isolated PBMCs were then either used fresh or cryopreserved at -140C. In general, triplicate wells were set up for every culture condition.

The CDR3 starts with the cysteine, ends with the phenylalanine, and has 17 residues. Only the CDR3 DNA stays, 51 bases, in frame from base 1. The CDR1 and CDR2 encoded by the germline V gene (reference sequence) are MNHEY and SMNVEV. Trimmed from V: 4 bases; trimmed from J: 0 bases; junction bases lacking a gene match: 5. The data are from a study of vaccination and CD4 T cells after COVID-19 (dated by TCRdb to between 2022 and 2023). Context from the whole study: SARS-CoV-2 positivity had been established in the convalescent patients by nasal swab PCR, and mild disease was recorded in roughly 10 of these patients and severe disease in one. Two doses of either the Pfizer-BioNTech BNT162b2 vaccine (n=8) or the Moderna mRNA-1273 vaccine (n=2) were administered to participants. Post-COVID blood samples were collected from convalescent patients a median of around 100 days after diagnosis, with a range of about 30 to 161 days. Six males and four females were included in the convalescent cohort, with two Hispanic individuals, seven Caucasians, two Asians and one multiracial person represented. As controls, cultures received a CEFX viral epitope pool (the positive control), an HIV-1 Nef peptide pool (the negative control), or no peptide at all. For stimulating the cultures, overlapping spike peptide pools were used, derived from SARS-CoV-2 as well as from the common cold coronaviruses HCoV-NL63, HCoV-OC43 and HCoV-229E. The time from the second vaccine dose to post-vaccine blood sampling had a median of roughly 72 days and ranged from about 14 to 250 days. The spike-specific CD4+ TCR repertoire was compared before and after mRNA vaccination in nine to ten COVID-19 convalescent patients and a handful of infection-naive healthy vaccine recipients.

On the study overall, not on this receptor specifically: Although the median number of SARS-CoV-2-reactive clonotypes went up from approximately 20 after infection to 35 to 40 after vaccination, the increase was not significant. In convalescent patients, a median approximately 86% of post-vaccine SARS-CoV-2-reactive clones were detected only after vaccination, and vaccine-specific priming was suggested by this finding. Of the vaccine-specific clones in convalescent patients, 304 of 307, or nearly all, reacted only to SARS-CoV-2 spike and did not cross-react with common cold coronaviruses. The study included relatively few convalescent patients and did not analyze early timepoints after natural infection.

The library was prepared using PCR. At the Johns Hopkins FTIC core, DNA from the cultured CD4+ T cells underwent TCR sequencing with the Oncomine TCR Beta short-read assay. The QIAamp micro DNA kit was used to extract genomic DNA from the cultured CD4+ T cells. Oncomine TCR Beta libraries from cultured CD4+ T cells were pooled with unique dual indexes and sequenced on an Illumina iSeq 100. Under the source paper's analysis protocol: Non-productive sequences were removed, and CDR3s not starting with C, not ending with F or W, or shorter than 7 amino acids were discarded. Antigen-specific clonotypes were identified with the MANAFEST web application by comparing peptide-stimulated wells with reference and other culture wells. An FDR below 0.05, an odds ratio above 5, and a productive frequency above 0.1% in at least two of three replicate wells were required for clones to be considered positive. Cross-reactive clonotypes were defined as significantly expanded in both SARS-CoV-2 spike wells and at least one common cold coronavirus spike condition. CDR3 homology was assessed with Levenshtein distances (stringdist) and unrooted phylogenetic trees (ape) in R version 3.6.1. TCRdb itself trimmed the public reads at Q25 with fastp, ran MiXCR and retained productive beta chains. A single entry per CDR3 protein holds the most common genes and DNA from its merged rows. These V and J calls originate from TCRdb's pipeline instead of the authors' own analysis. The sample yields 7,000 to 10,000 distinct CDR3 sequences; nearly 20% were counted once. The top ten hold approximately 22% of the sample.

The sequenced sample was CD4+ T cells from blood, cultured in vitro, obtained after SARS-CoV-2 vaccination. The TCR was taken from a human donor who had recovered from COVID-19. The rearrangement joined TRBV27 to TRBJ2-6, with 8 bases matching TRBD1. This receptor carries the CDR3 CASSSDRVPSGANVLTF. The DNA is as follows: TGTGCCAGCAGTTCGGACAGGGTCCCCTCTGGGGCCAACGTCCTGACTTTC.